The present TCR beta chain was sequenced within a study of shared clonotypes between healthy human individuals. Study-level background: There were three CD4 naive, three CD4 memory, two CD8 naive and one CD8 memory plates per donor.

The CDR3 sequence is 16 residues long. The V and J ends lost 1 base and 4 bases, in that order; junction bases with no gene match: 8. Germline CDR1 reads SGHRS; CDR2 reads YFSETQ. Concerning this clone: The antigen is not known.

Libraries were prepared by immunoSEQ multiplex PCR; TCRdb keeps only in-frame clonotypes and omits some of them. The sample yields more than 1 million clones, approximately 80% seen once. Findings and limits, study-wide: Larger richness was generally estimated for naive than memory subsets.

The source material was memory CD4+ T cells from PBMCs. Noted subset: CD45RA-negative fraction. The sequence was collected from a man aged 18-30 years in good health. Some clones in this sample may be carry-over from other donors' samples. The gene calls are TRBV5-1 and TRBJ2-1, with 7 bases matching TRBD1. CDR3 amino acids: CASSLLLSQGYNEQFF. The CDR3 coding sequence is TGCGCCAGCAGCTTGCTATTATCACAGGGGTACAATGAGCAGTTCTTC.